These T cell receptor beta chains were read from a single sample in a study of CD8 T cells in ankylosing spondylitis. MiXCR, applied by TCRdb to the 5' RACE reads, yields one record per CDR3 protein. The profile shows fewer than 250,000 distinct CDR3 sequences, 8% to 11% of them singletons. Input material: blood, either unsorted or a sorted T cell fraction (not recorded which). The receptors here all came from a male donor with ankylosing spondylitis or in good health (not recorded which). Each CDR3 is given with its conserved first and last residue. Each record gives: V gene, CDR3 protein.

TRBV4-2 CASSQDGAGHYGYTF
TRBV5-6 CASSSRLAGAQETQYF
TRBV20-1 CSGLATSTHTQYF
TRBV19 CASSIGSAYNEQFF
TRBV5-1 CASSLDASGGYNEQFF
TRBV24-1 CATSDLNDRAPNTEAFF
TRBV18 CASHTDGPYEQYF
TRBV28 CASYGTGGSYEQYF
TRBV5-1 CASSEGTAYEQYF
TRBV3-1 CASSQEPNRGYGYTF
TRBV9 CASSVDWGGASNEQFF
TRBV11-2 CASSLGVGQESTDTQYF
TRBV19 CASNPYDGNQPQHF
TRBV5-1 CASSATATGSYNEQFF
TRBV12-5 CASGPDSNQPQHF
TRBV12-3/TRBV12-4 CASSPRAPRGTDTQYF
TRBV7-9 CASKQGEHTQYF
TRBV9 CASSLHGGGGDEQFF
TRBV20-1 CSASETGGTEAFF
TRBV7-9 CASSPGATSAEQFF
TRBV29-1 CSVFRGNTEAFF
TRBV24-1 CATSDENGHYNEQFF
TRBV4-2 CASSYTGQTTEQYF
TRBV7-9 CASNYGRRGAEETQYF
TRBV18 CASSPGLAGNNEQFF
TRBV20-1 CSARGQYTDTQYF
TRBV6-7 CASSYSNSEGQRTFYEQYF
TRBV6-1 CASSWTSGLEETQYF
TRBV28 CASSLNGQGNQETQYF
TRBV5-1 CASSPPSEPGGGGTQYF
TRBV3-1 CASSQTSGGAKSTYNEQFF
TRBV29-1 CSVRLHDEQFF
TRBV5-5 CASSADRGYYEQYF
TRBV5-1 CASSWGQANTIYF
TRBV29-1 CSVDEGGRNTEAFF
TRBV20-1 CSASKLSLSYNEQFF
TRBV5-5 CASSPSPPGPETQYF
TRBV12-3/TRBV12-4 CASSPRVMSNQPQHF
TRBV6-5 CASSYSVPTDTQYF
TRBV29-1 CSVREGLQPQHF
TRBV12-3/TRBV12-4 CASRNHAGGWKNEKLFF
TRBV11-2 CASSLGLEGTDTQYF